Included here is one T cell receptor (beta chain) sequence, with context. The antigen remains unidentified. This entry belongs to a study of T cell responses to AZD1222 COVID-19 vaccine. Whole-study findings and limits: Recipients of two AZD1222 doses showed rising Spike-specific TCR breadth and depth. Baseline testing showed seropositivity in only six or seven AZD1222 recipients. In the spike-specific TCR repertoire, nearly half reportedly target unmutated variant regions. Researchers took repertoire samples only after the peak T cell response had come.

Using immunoSEQ multiplex PCR, the repertoire was profiled, and TCRdb retains in-frame clones only, with some absent. The sample has over 150,000 clones; 85% to 95% are singletons. V was clipped by 2 bases and J by 8 bases, with 4 bases between them. Germline CDR1 is SGHDN and CDR2 is FVKESK. This CDR3 region has 11 residues. The chain carries TRBV14 and TRBJ2-1, with no clear D. The sequencing here drew on peripheral blood, taken 28 days after the second dose of the MenACWY control vaccine. This TCR was recovered from an adult who received the MenACWY meningococcal vaccine as a control. CDR3 amino acids: CASSQSHEQFF. DNA for the CDR3: TGTGCCAGCAGCCAAAGCCATGAGCAGTTCTTC.